Each of the 14 T cell receptor beta chains below was sequenced from the same sample in a study of shared clonotypes between healthy human individuals (dated by TCRdb to 2019 to 2021). Receptor libraries were prepared by the immunoSEQ multiplex PCR assay. TCRdb took over this immuneACCESS table, retaining in-frame rearrangements with V and J assigned. Such tables are incomplete; in checked studies, under half of the missing clones stem from an unresolved V gene, and the remainder is unexplained. The sample table records some 630,000 clones; more than 70% of these occur just once. Under 2% of the sample rests with the top ten. The sequencing input was memory CD4+ T cells sorted from blood. The sample's cell subset or site label, in plain terms: CD45RA-negative fraction. The receptors shown here come from a woman aged 30 to 39 in good health.

The chain has TRBV2 and TRBJ1-2; unclear D gene. V was cut by 7 bases and J by 3 bases, with 6 bases left in between. This CDR3 has 11 residues. Germline loops: CDR1 SNHLY, CDR2 FYNNEI. For the CDR3, the DNA is TGTGCCAGCAAACCCGACTATGGCTACACCTTC. Residues: CASKPDYGYTF.

V usage is TRBV10-2 and J usage is TRBJ2-7; 10 bases fit TRBD1. The CDR3 covers 14 residues. Germline V gives CDR1 WSHSY, CDR2 SAAADI. V trimming: 6 bases; J trimming: 2 bases; junction bases outside the gene matches: 4. The CDR3 nucleotides are TGCGCCAGCAGCCGACAGGGGGCAGCCTACGAGCAGTACTTC. This sequence encodes CASSRQGAAYEQYF.

This sequence joins TRBV27 and TRBJ2-7; D unclear. The CDR3 contains 13 residues. The V gene lost 5 bases and the J gene lost 0 bases, with 8 bases spanning the gap. Germline CDR1 and CDR2: MNHEY and SMNVEV (reference sequence). CDR3 sequence reads: CASSRTFSYEQYF. CDR3 bases: TGTGCCAGCAGTCGGACGTTCTCCTACGAGCAGTACTTC.

This clone occurred many times. J is TRBJ2-3 and V is TRBV28, with D maybe TRBD2 (5 bases). CDR1 is MDHEN, CDR2 SYDVKM, per germline. V dropped 3 bases and J dropped 3 bases, with 7 bases sitting between them. The CDR3 has 13 amino acids. As DNA, the CDR3 is TGTGCCAGCAGTTTGGAGCGGACAGATACGCAGTATTTT. Its translation: CASSLERTDTQYF.

The chain carries TRBV2 and TRBJ2-2, with a weak D call TRBD2 (5 bases). Between the trimmed V and J ends, which lost 8 bases and 2 bases, there was a span of 12 bases. The CDR3 is 14 amino acids. Germline CDR1 is SNHLY and CDR2 is FYNNEI. CDR3 protein: CASCISANTGELFF. CDR3 nucleotide sequence: TGTGCCAGCTGTATTAGCGCCAACACCGGGGAGCTGTTTTTT.

This clone has only a few counts. V gene TRBV5-5 combines with J gene TRBJ2-7; possibly TRBD2 for D (5 bases). This CDR3 is 11 amino acids long. Germline V gives CDR1 SGHKS, CDR2 YYEKEE (reference sequence). V was shortened by 4 bases and J by 5 bases, with 7 bases between the two germline ends. CDR3 DNA sequence: TGTGCCAGCAGCCCGGAGGACGAGCAGTACTTC. Translation gives CASSPEDEQYF.

The chain uses TRBV29-1 and TRBJ1-3; a possible D gene is TRBD1 (5 bases). The CDR3 length is 16 residues. CDR1 SQVTM and CDR2 ANQGSEA come from the germline V gene. Trimming removed 0 bases from V and 0 bases from J, with 12 bases in between. The CDR3 region has the DNA TGCAGCGTTGAAGATCGGGGCAGAGTCTCTGGAAACACCATATATTTT. It encodes CSVEDRGRVSGNTIYF.

J is TRBJ2-7 and V is TRBV7-9, with TRBD1 as a possible D gene (5 bases). V shed 5 bases and J shed 2 bases, with 13 bases lying between them. This CDR3 has 14 residues. Germline assignment: CDR1 SEHNR and CDR2 FQNEAQ (reference sequence). The CDR3 DNA reads as TGTGCCAGCAGCCGAACAACAGGTACCTACGAGCAGTACTTC. This translates into CASSRTTGTYEQYF.

This rearrangement joins TRBV5-1 to TRBJ2-5; the D call may be TRBD1 or TRBD2 (5 bases each). The CDR3 has 15 amino acids. Germline CDR1 reads SGHRS; CDR2 reads YFSETQ. V dropped 4 bases and J dropped 5 bases, with 18 bases sitting between them. The CDR3 nucleotides read TGCGCCAGCAGCCAAGGGACCATGGGAGTTGAGACCCAGTACTTC. Translated: CASSQGTMGVETQYF.

The chain recombines TRBV30 with TRBJ2-1; either TRBD1 or TRBD2 may fit D (5 bases each). V was cut by 2 bases and J by 3 bases, with 17 bases left in between. From germline, CDR1 is GTSNPN and CDR2 SVGIG (reference sequence). The CDR3 has 16 amino acids. The CDR3, as DNA: TGTGCCTGGAGTAGGTTGTACGGGACCGGCTACAATGAGCAGTTCTTC. The encoded protein is CAWSRLYGTGYNEQFF.

This clone showed up just once. Other DNA sequences in the sample encode the same CDR3. This chain uses TRBV28 with TRBJ1-1; D not resolved. CDR1 is MDHEN, CDR2 SYDVKM, per germline. Deletions cut 2 bases from V and 4 bases from J, with 8 bases between. The CDR3 spans 13 residues. The CDR3 region has the DNA TGTGCCAGCAGTTTAAGCAGCCCCACTGAAGCTTTCTTT. Protein sequence: CASSLSSPTEAFF. The complete variable domain, with remaining parts taken from reference TRBV28 and TRBJ1-1, reads DVKVTQSSRYLVKRTGEKVFLECVQDMDHENMFWYRQDPGLGLRLIYFSYDVKMKEKGDIPEGYSVSREKKERFSLILESASTNQTSMYLCASSLSSPTEAFFGQGTRLTVV.

This clone turned up a few times. The chain links TRBV14 to TRBJ2-7; D not resolved. The CDR3 is made up of 12 amino acids. Germline loops: CDR1 SGHDN, CDR2 FVKESK. V lost 1 base and J lost 5, with 6 bases in between. The CDR3: CASSQAGHEQYF. The CDR3, as DNA: TGTGCCAGCAGCCAAGCAGGCCACGAGCAGTACTTC.

This CDR3 is CASSIWGRTTGELFF. The DNA for the CDR3 is TGTGCCAGTAGTATCTGGGGCAGGACCACCGGGGAGCTGTTTTTT. This sequence joins TRBV19 and TRBJ2-2, with D possibly TRBD1 on 5 matching bases. V was trimmed by 3 bases and J by 4 bases, leaving 12 bases between them. Germline CDR1 is LNHDA and CDR2 is SQIVND (reference sequence). The CDR3 consists of 15 residues.

This clone was seen a single time. The chain links TRBV5-1 to TRBJ2-2; 7 bases fit TRBD2. Germline CDR1 and CDR2: SGHRS and YFSETQ. This CDR3 region has 16 residues. V was pared by 0 bases and J by 6 bases, with 8 bases of the junction left unmatched. CDR3: CASSLAAGVYPGELFF. CDR3 nucleotide sequence: TGCGCCAGCAGCTTGGCGGCGGGAGTGTACCCCGGGGAGCTGTTTTTT. The variable domain in full, completed from reference TRBV5-1 and TRBJ2-2, reads KAGVTQTPRYLIKTRGQQVTLSCSPISGHRSVSWYQQTPGQGLQFLFEYFSETQRNKGNFPGRFSGRQFSNSRSEMNVSTLELGDSALYLCASSLAAGVYPGELFFGEGSRLTVL.